This T cell receptor beta chain was identified in a study of control samples from healthy donors and cancer patients. Using immunoSEQ multiplex PCR, the repertoire was profiled, and TCRdb retains in-frame clones only, with some absent. The sample shows around 80,000 clones, 87% of them seen only once. Germline V gene lookup returns CDR1 GTSNPN and CDR2 SVGIG (reference sequence). The CDR3 runs to 12 residues. Trimming shortened V by 0 bases and J by 7 bases, and 7 bases separated the two germline ends. Sequenced sample: blood. The TCR originated in a man in his fifties in good health. The chain joins TRBV30 to TRBJ2-1; D uncertain. The CDR3 nucleotides read TGTGCCTGGAGTGTAAGTCGGAATGAGCAGTTCTTC. This codes for CAWSVSRNEQFF.